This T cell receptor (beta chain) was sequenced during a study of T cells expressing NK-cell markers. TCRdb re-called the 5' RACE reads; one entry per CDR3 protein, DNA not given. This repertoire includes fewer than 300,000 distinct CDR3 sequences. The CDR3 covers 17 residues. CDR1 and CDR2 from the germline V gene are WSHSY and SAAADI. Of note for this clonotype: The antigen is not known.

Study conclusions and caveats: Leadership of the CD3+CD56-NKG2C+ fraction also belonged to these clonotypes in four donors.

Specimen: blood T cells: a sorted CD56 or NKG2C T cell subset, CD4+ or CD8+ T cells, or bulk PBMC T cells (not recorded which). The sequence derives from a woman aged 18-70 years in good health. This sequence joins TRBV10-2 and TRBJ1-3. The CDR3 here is CASMRVEGTGSGNTIYF.